This T cell receptor (beta chain) is drawn from a study of blood T cells in healthy people across ages. This CDR3 contains 16 residues. CDR1 and CDR2 (germline): KGHDR, SFDVKD. With 4 bases clipped from V and 8 bases from J, the junction kept 9 bases outside the gene matches. With a J-beta primer mix and a sample-barcoded 5' primer, a second PCR ran roughly 6 to 12 cycles. Each cDNA molecule was tagged by a template-switch adaptor with 12 random nucleotides. Every sample returned 2.5 million or more CDR3-containing paired-end reads. TCRdb re-called the 5' RACE reads through MiXCR, storing one row per CDR3 protein. Seen here are about 1,800,000 distinct CDR3 sequences, approximately 30% observed once, and the top ten hold less than 9.5%. This clonotype has just a few counts. The donors, aged about 6 to 90, were healthy Caucasians from Russia.

The chain employs TRBV24-1 and TRBJ2-1; 11 bases agree with TRBD1. The sequence was obtained from a woman younger than 45 in good health. Sequenced input: blood. For the CDR3, the DNA is TGTGCCACCAGTGACCCCGAGGGACAGGGGGGCGATGAGCAGTTCTTC. Its protein is CATSDPEGQGGDEQFF.